The clone carrying this T cell receptor beta chain has only a few counts. Antigen: not known. This entry comes from a study of shared clonotypes between healthy human individuals. Whole-study results and caveats: Sampling covered nothing but blood. Tissue TCR repertoires likely differ from those found in blood. Large sequencing depth failed to make sorted-subset sequencing complete, rarefaction showed.

CD4+ cells yielded CD45RA+ naive and CD45RA-negative memory subsets. The CDR3 totals 12 residues. Trimming pared 5 bases from V and 7 bases from J, leaving 11 bases between. Germline V gene sequence: CDR1 MNHEY, CDR2 SVGAGI. Every subset had its genomic DNA shared out evenly among several immunoSEQ plates. TCRdb's table, derived via immunoSEQ multiplex PCR, lists solely in-frame clones and lacks some. This table has 950,000 to 1,300,000 clones, roughly 70% appearing once. What was sequenced was memory CD4+ T cells sorted from blood. The subset is: CD45RA-negative fraction. The chain uses TRBV6-5 and TRBJ1-1, with TRBD1 as a possible D gene (6 bases). This clonotype was obtained from a man younger than 30 in good health. The CDR3 protein is CASSQKDSEAFF. In DNA, the CDR3 is TGTGCCAGCAGTCAAAAGGACAGTGAAGCTTTCTTT.